This T cell receptor (beta chain) is from a study of technical replicates of blood from several donors. Germline V gene sequence: CDR1 MNHEY, CDR2 SVGAGI. This CDR3 has 12 amino acids. The V end was cut by 6 bases, the J end by 4 bases, with 9 bases between. Data came from immunoSEQ multiplex PCR; TCRdb stores just in-frame clones and leaves some out. Of some 70,000 clones in the sample, over 75% are singletons; the top ten hold approximately 4.5%. The TCR sequence derives from a human donor in good health. Some clones in this sample may be carry-over from other donors' samples. The sequencing sample was made of PBMCs. The rearrangement uses TRBV6-5 and TRBJ1-2, with no clear D. This CDR3 is CASRADIYGYTF. CDR3 nucleotide sequence: TGTGCCAGCAGGGCCGATATCTATGGCTACACCTTC.